Below, one T cell receptor (beta chain) is given with its context. The antigen remains unidentified. The protocol was immunoSEQ multiplex PCR, while the TCRdb copy is restricted to in-frame clones and leaves out a portion. The sample lists about 110,000 clones, under 85% occurring once. These data belong to a study of cytomegalovirus exposure and HLA in healthy donors. Findings and caveats of the study: Clusters of TCRs from the first cohort tended to co-occur in the roughly 120 validation repertoires (as a later analysis found). Specific recognition of CMV antigens was confirmed in vitro for a few chains (all CMV-associated).

The approximately 120-subject validation cohort, separate from the approximately 670-subject first cohort, included the donors. Material for sequencing was PBMCs. This TCR was recovered from a woman in her late teens or twenties in good health and CMV-seronegative.

Written as DNA, the CDR3 is TGCAGCGTTGTCGGGGAGGGCGAGCAGTACTTC. Translating it yields CSVVGEGEQYF. The chain is built from TRBV29-1 and TRBJ2-7; 7 nucleotides match TRBD2. The V segment lost 4 bases and the J segment 6 bases; nucleotides outside the gene matches: 3. CDR1 SQVTM and CDR2 ANQGSEA come from the germline V gene. This CDR3 has 11 amino acids.